These T cell receptor beta chains were read from a single sample in a study of cytomegalovirus exposure and HLA in healthy donors. Only in-frame clones appear in the TCRdb table, and some are missing; sequencing was by immunoSEQ multiplex PCR. The sample includes about 130,000 clones, about three quarters seen only once; the top ten take roughly 1.8%. The sample comprised PBMCs. The receptors here all came from a woman aged 40-49 years in good health and CMV-seronegative. Each CDR3 is given with its conserved first and last residue. The D gene is left open where the match is weak. Size is stated for part of the rows, as once, few or many counts, or as a class when the clone is expanded.

d_call	clone_size	j_call	v_call	cdr3_nt	cdr3_aa
.	.	TRBJ2-1	TRBV7-9	TGTGCCAGCAGTTCCTCGAATGAGCAGTTCTTC	CASSSSNEQFF
.	few	TRBJ1-2	TRBV11-3	TGTGCCAGCAGCTTAGATTCCCAGACAGTTAACTATGGCTACACCTTC	CASSLDSQTVNYGYTF
.	.	TRBJ1-2	TRBV27	TGTGCCAGCAGGAGAGGCGGGACCAACTATGGCTACACCTTC	CASRRGGTNYGYTF
TRBD1	.	TRBJ1-2	TRBV19	TGTGCCAGTAGTATGGACAGGGACTATGGCTACACCTTC	CASSMDRDYGYTF
.	.	TRBJ1-4	TRBV6-5	TGTGCCAGCAGGCCACAGGGAGCTGAAAAACTGTTTTTT	CASRPQGAEKLFF
TRBD1	.	TRBJ1-2	TRBV5-1	TGCGCCAGCAGCCCCCAGGGGGGTTGGGGTCATGGCTACACCTTC	CASSPQGGWGHGYTF
TRBD1	.	TRBJ1-5	TRBV4-1	TGCGCCAGCAGCCAAGAACAGGGGGTACCCCAGCATTTT	CASSQEQGVPQHF
TRBD1	.	TRBJ1-2	TRBV6-1	TGTGCCAGCAGTGAAGGACAGGGATCAAACTATGGCTACACCTTC	CASSEGQGSNYGYTF
.	few	TRBJ2-1	TRBV6-1	TGTGCCAGCAGTGGGGGACTGGGGGAGAGGAATGAGCAGTTCTTC	CASSGGLGERNEQFF
.	.	TRBJ2-6	TRBV10-3	TGTGCCATCAGTGATACAGACTCTGGGGCCAACGGCCTGACTTTC	CAISDTDSGANGLTF
TRBD2	few	TRBJ2-7	TRBV30	TGTGCCTGGAGTGAACTAGCGGAATACGAGCAGTACTTC	CAWSELAEYEQYF
TRBD1	.	TRBJ1-1	TRBV19	TGTGCCAGTAGTGGACAGGGAATGAACACTGAAGCTTTCTTT	CASSGQGMNTEAFF
TRBD2	.	TRBJ2-7	TRBV11-2	TGTGCCAGCAGCTCTACTAGCGGCTCCTACGAGCAGTACTTC	CASSSTSGSYEQYF
TRBD1	few	TRBJ2-7	TRBV6-6	TGTGCCAGCAGCGGACAGGGACGGGGCGAGCAGTACTTC	CASSGQGRGEQYF
TRBD2	.	TRBJ2-7	TRBV4-2	TGTGCCAGCAGCCAAGGACTAGCGGTCTCCTACGAGCAGTACTTC	CASSQGLAVSYEQYF
.	.	TRBJ2-2	TRBV9	TGTGCCAGCAGCGTCTCGGCAGGGAATGGTGACGGGGAGCTGTTTTTT	CASSVSAGNGDGELFF
TRBD1	.	TRBJ1-5	TRBV7-9	TGTGCCAGCAGCTTAGTACCCAGGGGGTATAGCAATCAGCCCCAGCATTTT	CASSLVPRGYSNQPQHF
.	once	TRBJ1-2	TRBV5-1	TGCGCCAGCAGCTCCTTCGGCGGGGCTCGAGGTGATGGCTACACCTTC	CASSSFGGARGDGYTF
.	few	TRBJ2-7	TRBV2	TGTGCCAGCAGTGTTGAAGGGGTGGCCTACGAGCAGTACTTC	CASSVEGVAYEQYF
.	.	TRBJ2-7	TRBV27	TGTGCCAGCAGTTTATCGTTTAGTGCACAGGGTACGGGCGAGCAGTACTTC	CASSLSFSAQGTGEQYF
.	.	TRBJ1-6	TRBV19	TGTGCCAGTAGCCCGACAGGCTCCTATAATTCACCCCTCCACTTT	CASSPTGSYNSPLHF
.	.	TRBJ1-4	TRBV7-6	TGTGCCAGCAGCTTAGCGGGGGGGACTGCAGATGAAAAACTGTTTTTT	CASSLAGGTADEKLFF
TRBD2	.	TRBJ2-7	TRBV7-8	TGTGCCAGCAGCTTCAGCGGGGGGGCCCTCTCCTACGAGCAGTACTTC	CASSFSGGALSYEQYF
.	.	TRBJ1-4	TRBV9	TGTGCCAGGAAAATAGCAACTAATGAAAAACTGTTTTTT	CARKIATNEKLFF
TRBD2	.	TRBJ2-5	TRBV5-1	TGCGCCAGCAGCTTGAGCGGGGTCCCGCAAGAGACCCAGTACTTC	CASSLSGVPQETQYF
TRBD2	few	TRBJ2-3	TRBV7-7	TGTGCCAGCAGCTTAGTAGCGGGAGAAATAGATACGCAGTATTTT	CASSLVAGEIDTQYF
.	.	TRBJ2-1	TRBV7-9	TGTGCCAGCAGCTCCACAGGTTATGAGCAGTTCTTC	CASSSTGYEQFF
.	once	TRBJ2-7	TRBV27	TGTGCCAGCAGTTTAACAGGTATCCACGAGCAGTACTTC	CASSLTGIHEQYF
TRBD2	.	TRBJ2-2	TRBV5-1	TGCGCCAGCAGCCGGGACGGCGGGACTAGAACCGGGGAGCTGTTTTTT	CASSRDGGTRTGELFF
.	.	TRBJ1-2	TRBV7-8	TGTGCCAGCAGCGGGGGGACCGTCGGCTATGGCTACACCTTC	CASSGGTVGYGYTF
.	.	TRBJ2-2	TRBV10-3	TGTGCCACCCTAGGGGGAGGGCCTTCGAGGGACACCGGGGAGCTGTTTTTT	CATLGGGPSRDTGELFF
TRBD2	.	TRBJ2-2	TRBV9	TGTGCCAGCAGCGCGGGACTAGCGGGGGGGCCACGCACCGGGGAGCTGTTTTTT	CASSAGLAGGPRTGELFF
.	.	TRBJ2-2	TRBV2	TGTGCCAGCAGTGAATTTCGGAGGGCGGCCGGGGAGCTGTTTTTT	CASSEFRRAAGELFF
TRBD2	.	TRBJ2-7	TRBV5-1	TGCGCCAGCAGCTTGTCGTCTAGCGGGAGCTACGAGCAGTACTTC	CASSLSSSGSYEQYF
.	.	TRBJ1-5	TRBV30	TGTGCCTGGAGTGGTACGTCTATTGCGAGCAATCAGCCCCAGCATTTT	CAWSGTSIASNQPQHF
.	.	TRBJ2-5	TRBV7-7	TGTGCCAGCAGCTTCCCAGGGGGGGAGACCCAGTACTTC	CASSFPGGETQYF
.	.	TRBJ2-4	TRBV7-9	TGTGCCAGCAGCTCTGGAGCCGGGGCCAAAAACATTCAGTACTTC	CASSSGAGAKNIQYF
.	.	TRBJ2-2	TRBV5-1	TGCGCCAGCAGCTTGGCTACAGGACGTGACACCGGGGAGCTGTTTTTT	CASSLATGRDTGELFF
.	.	TRBJ1-2	TRBV28	TGTGCCAGCAGGGGGGCTCGGCCCCCAACTTTC	CASRGARPPTF
.	.	TRBJ2-6	TRBV15	TGTGCCACCAGCAGAGATCCCCGGGGGGCCAACGTCCTGACTTTC	CATSRDPRGANVLTF
TRBD1	few	TRBJ2-4	TRBV28	TGTGCCAGCAGTGCGAACAGGGGGCGCATCAAAGAAAACATTCAGTACTTC	CASSANRGRIKENIQYF
.	.	TRBJ2-1	TRBV11-2	TGTGCCAGCAGCGGATCTACAGGGTACAATGAGCAGTTCTTC	CASSGSTGYNEQFF
.	.	TRBJ1-5	TRBV5-1	TGCGCCAGCAGCTCGGGGGATAGCAATCAGCCCCAGCATTTT	CASSSGDSNQPQHF
TRBD1	.	TRBJ1-2	TRBV28	TGTGCCAGCGGGAGTTCCTGGACAGGGGAAGTACAGTATGGCTACACCTTC	CASGSSWTGEVQYGYTF
TRBD2	.	TRBJ2-3	TRBV30	TGTGCCTGGAGTGTACTGGGACTAGAGACAGATACGCAGTATTTT	CAWSVLGLETDTQYF
.	.	TRBJ2-3	TRBV7-9	TGTGCCATACTTCGGGACTTCACTAGCACAGATACGCAGTATTTT	CAILRDFTSTDTQYF
.	.	TRBJ2-5	TRBV9	TGTGCCAGCAGCGTAGGCCTAGCGAGGGAGACCCAGTACTTC	CASSVGLARETQYF
TRBD2	.	TRBJ2-5	TRBV10-3	TGTGCCATCAGTACCGCAGCCACCGGGACTAGCGGAGAGACCCAGTACTTC	CAISTAATGTSGETQYF
TRBD1	once	TRBJ2-7	TRBV5-1	TGCGCCAGCAGCACCAGGGACAGCCGATCCCCCTACGAGCAGTACTTC	CASSTRDSRSPYEQYF
.	.	TRBJ2-1	TRBV6-6	TGTGCCAGCACCAATCCGGGGTCCTACAATGAGCAGTTCTTC	CASTNPGSYNEQFF
.	.	TRBJ1-1	TRBV6-5	TGTGCCAGCAGTTACTCGAGTCCAGGGGCTGAAGCTTTCTTT	CASSYSSPGAEAFF
TRBD1	.	TRBJ1-2	TRBV6-5	TGTGCCAGCAGTTACCGGGACAGGGGGTATGGCTACACCTTC	CASSYRDRGYGYTF
.	.	TRBJ2-5	TRBV9	TGTGCCAGCAGCCCCAGGGGAGAAGAGACCCAGTACTTC	CASSPRGEETQYF
.	few	TRBJ2-7	TRBV5-1	TGCGCCAGCAGCTTGGTTCAGGTTTGGGACGAGCAGTACTTC	CASSLVQVWDEQYF
.	.	TRBJ1-1	TRBV27	TGTGCCAGCAGTATTCAAGGGGCAACTGAAGCTTTCTTT	CASSIQGATEAFF
.	few	TRBJ2-6	TRBV7-2	TGTGCCAGCAGCCTTTACGGGGAGATAGGGTCTGGGGCCAACGTCCTGACTTTC	CASSLYGEIGSGANVLTF
TRBD1	.	TRBJ1-3	TRBV5-1	TGCGCCAGCAGCGGAACAGGGGCGAGCTCTGGAAACACCATATATTTT	CASSGTGASSGNTIYF
.	.	TRBJ1-5	TRBV7-9	TGTGCCAGCAGACCCGACAGTAGCAATCAGCCCCAGCATTTT	CASRPDSSNQPQHF
.	.	TRBJ2-3	TRBV5-1	TGCGCCAGCAGCTTGGCCGGTTACTCTAGCACAGATACGCAGTATTTT	CASSLAGYSSTDTQYF